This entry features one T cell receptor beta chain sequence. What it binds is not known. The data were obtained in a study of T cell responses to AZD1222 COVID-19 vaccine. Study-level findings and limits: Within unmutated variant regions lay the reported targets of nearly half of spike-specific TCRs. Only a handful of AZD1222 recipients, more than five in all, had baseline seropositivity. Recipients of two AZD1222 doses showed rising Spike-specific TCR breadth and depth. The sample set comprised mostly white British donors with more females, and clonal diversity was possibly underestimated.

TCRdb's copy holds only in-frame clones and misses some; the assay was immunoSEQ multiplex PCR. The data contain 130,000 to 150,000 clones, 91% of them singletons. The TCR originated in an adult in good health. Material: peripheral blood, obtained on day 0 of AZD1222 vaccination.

The DNA of the CDR3 is TGTGCCAGCAGTTTAACGGACAGGGGCCGGGAAAAACTGTTTTTT. Amino acid sequence: CASSLTDRGREKLFF. V and J are TRBV28 and TRBJ1-4; 9 nucleotides match TRBD1. The CDR3 sequence is 15 residues long. V trimming: 2 bases; J trimming: 8 bases; junction bases outside the gene matches: 6. The V gene's germline CDR1 is MDHEN and CDR2 SYDVKM.